A single sample gave rise to the 5 T cell receptor beta chains below, sequenced in a study of shared clonotypes between healthy human individuals. Using immunoSEQ multiplex PCR, the repertoire was profiled, and TCRdb retains in-frame clones only, with some absent. The sample has approximately 640,000 clones; approximately 75% are singletons. The specimen sequenced was memory CD4+ T cells sorted from blood. The subset denotes: CD45RA-negative fraction. Every receptor here comes from a woman in her 30s in good health.

Turning to this clone: Other DNA sequences in the sample encode the same CDR3. The chain uses TRBV5-1 and TRBJ2-1; D gene uncertain. Germline V lookup: CDR1 SGHRS, CDR2 YFSETQ. CDR3 size: 15 residues. With 4 bases removed from V and 0 bases from J, the gap between germline ends came to 11 bases. The CDR3 sequence is CASSPARPSYNEQFF. The CDR3 nucleotides are TGCGCCAGCAGCCCTGCGCGGCCCTCCTACAATGAGCAGTTCTTC.

This clone occurred many times. The chain combines TRBV5-1 with TRBJ1-3, with TRBD1 as a possible D gene (6 bases). V was cut by 4 bases and J by 4 bases, with 12 bases left in between. The germline CDR1 and CDR2 sequences are SGHRS and YFSETQ. The CDR3 consists of 14 residues. In DNA, the CDR3 is TGCGCCAGCAGCCTAGCAGGGGAAGGAAACACCATATATTTT. Encoded protein: CASSLAGEGNTIYF.

This chain uses TRBV28 with TRBJ1-5; possible D gene TRBD1, 5 bases. The CDR3 runs to 12 residues. Trimming stripped 8 bases from V and 6 bases from J, with 11 bases between. Germline V gives CDR1 MDHEN, CDR2 SYDVKM. The CDR3 coding sequence is TGTGCCAGCCGCCTGGGGGGTCAGCCCCAGCATTTT. This gives the protein CASRLGGQPQHF.

The V gene is TRBV27, the J gene TRBJ2-2, with 10 bases identical to TRBD2. V trimming: 5 bases; J trimming: 6 bases; junction bases outside the gene matches: 9. This CDR3 region has 16 residues. Germline V CDR1 and CDR2: MNHEY, SMNVEV (reference sequence). In DNA form, the CDR3 reads TGTGCCAGCAGTCACCCCTCAACTAGCGGGGCCGGGGAGCTGTTTTTT. Translating it yields CASSHPSTSGAGELFF.

The DNA for the CDR3 is TGTGCCAGCAGCTCCCTGGCTTTGGGTAGCGGGAGGGTGACAGATACGCAGTATTTT. This gives the protein CASSSLALGSGRVTDTQYF. The V gene is TRBV7-2, the J gene TRBJ2-3; 11 positions match TRBD2. CDR1 SGHTA and CDR2 FQGNSA come from the germline V gene. With V trimmed by 4 bases and J by 3 bases, 15 bases remained unmatched. CDR3 length: 19 residues.